This entry is about one T cell receptor (beta chain). The specificity of this receptor is unknown. Base qualities are not provided; no much larger clone lies one nucleotide away. The data originate from a study of shared clonotypes between healthy human individuals (dated by TCRdb to the early 2020s). The study in broad terms: The cohort comprised a couple of women and a few men aged 18 to 49 years. For each donor, CD4 naive and CD4 memory were each run on three plates, CD8 naive on two plates, and CD8 memory on one plate. Blood TCR repertoires of several healthy adults were deeply sequenced to estimate repertoire size and the extent of clonotype sharing between individuals. To increase sequencing depth and limit assay-specific biases, different laboratories used diverse techniques to prepare libraries and sequence TCR repertoires. Per donor, leukapheresis produced somewhere between about 0.94 and 10 billion PBMCs. Overall study outcomes, separate from this receptor: Sharing across four donors was observed for approximately 5% of naive CD4, 3% to 3.5% of naive CD8, 2% to 2.5% of memory CD4, and approximately 0.41% of memory CD8 clonotypes. Compared with non-shared clonotypes, the clonotypes found in all four sorted-subset donors had higher generation probabilities. Rarefaction of sorted-subset datasets indicated incomplete sequencing despite the large sequencing depth. Based on pairwise subsampling, the degree of clonotype sharing among donors was expected to be affected by sequencing depth. Naive subsets generally had larger estimated clonotype richness than memory subsets. Because the study included only a small number of donors, the genetic and exposure-history diversity represented was limited. Sampling was restricted to blood, and TCR repertoires in tissue are likely to differ from TCR repertoires in blood.

Using the deep immunoSEQ assay, multiplex PCR amplified TCR CDR3 regions from genomic DNA. Extracted genomic DNA from each cell subset was spread evenly across all wells of several immunoSEQ 96-well plates, with each plate serving as a replicate. For sorted subsets, roughly 200 ng of genomic DNA, equivalent to tens of thousands of T cell genomes, went into each replicate PCR. The purified libraries were quantified using a Qubit 3.0 fluorometer, sized with a Bioanalyzer 2100, and then quantified again using the KAPA Library Quantification kit. Each immunoSEQ 96-well plate was sequenced on its own single-read 150-cycle Illumina NextSeq 550 flow cell. The source study handled its data this way. Because only junctional sequences without quality scores were contained in the immunoSEQ output, filtering matching that applied to full-length reads could not be performed. To assign V/J genes and CDR3, sequences were annotated against IMGT germline references using PyIR, a Python wrapper for IgBLAST v1.9. Reads were filtered out if the reads had weak V/J assignments (E-value above 1e-6), no CDR3, stop codons, out-of-frame junctions, or ambiguous translated residues. V3J clonotypes were defined by identical inferred V gene, J gene, and CDR3 amino acid sequence. Percentage overlap between repertoires was calculated by dividing the number of shared unique clonotypes by the size of the smaller repertoire. Richness of each repertoire was evaluated using RTK rarefaction, the Chao1 estimator, and Recon v2.1 estimates of unobserved clonotypes. For all TCRbeta clonotypes obtained by the gDNA method from four donors, generation probabilities were computed with OLGA. The source is immuneACCESS, and TCRdb retained only in-frame sequences with V and J called. Part of the clones is not carried over; for the studies checked, unresolved V genes explain less than half of this, and the remainder is unexplained. The DNA was the basis for D and trimming; V, J and clone size are from that table. Counted in this sample were about 320,000 clones; around 87% of them appeared once. About a sixth of the sample is in the top ten clones.

In the germline V gene, CDR1 corresponds to SGHRS and CDR2 to YFSETQ. Between the V and J ends, shortened by 9 bases and 1 base respectively, the junction contains 12 bases. The CDR3 spans 13 residues, from the cysteine through the phenylalanine. Here the CDR3 DNA is all that survives: 39 bases in frame from base 1. Healthy HIV-negative adults with no recently reported acute infections or vaccinations were included as donors. Every donor was a Caucasian adult residing in Nashville, Tennessee, USA. CD8 memory samples combined magnetically selected CD45RO+ cells with CCR7-negative CD45RA+ effector memory (TemRA) cells. Blood was collected by leukapheresis, and PBMCs were isolated by Ficoll-Histopaque density gradient centrifugation and then cryopreserved in liquid nitrogen vapor phase. Purity and quantity of every magnetically sorted T cell population were checked by analytical flow cytometry. Genomic DNA was isolated from every sorted fraction and measured by UV absorbance on a Nanodrop 2000c.

This chain joins TRBV5-1 to TRBJ2-3; TRBD1 is perhaps the D gene, given 5 matching bases. The TCR originated in a man younger than 30 in good health. Input material: memory CD8+ T cells sorted from blood. The sample's cell subset or site label, decoded: CD45RO+ cells pooled with CCR7-negative TemRA cells. For the CDR3, the sequence is CATRGLGTDTQYF. The nucleotides read TGCGCCACAAGGGGTCTAGGCACAGATACGCAGTATTTT.